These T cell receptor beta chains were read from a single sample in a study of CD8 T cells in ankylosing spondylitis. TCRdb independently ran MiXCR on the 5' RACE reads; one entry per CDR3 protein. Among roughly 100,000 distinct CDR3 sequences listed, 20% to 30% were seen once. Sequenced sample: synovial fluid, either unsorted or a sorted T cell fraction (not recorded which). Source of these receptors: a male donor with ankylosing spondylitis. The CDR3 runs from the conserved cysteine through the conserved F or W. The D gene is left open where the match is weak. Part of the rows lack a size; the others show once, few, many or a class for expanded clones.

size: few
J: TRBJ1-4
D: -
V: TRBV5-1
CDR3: CASSLGSEGEKLFF
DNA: TGCGCCAGCAGCTTGGGCTCCGAGGGGGAAAAACTGTTTTTT

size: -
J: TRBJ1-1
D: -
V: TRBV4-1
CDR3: CASSQARQGSTEAFF
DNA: TGCGCCAGCAGCCAAGCCCGCCAGGGCTCCACTGAAGCTTTCTTT

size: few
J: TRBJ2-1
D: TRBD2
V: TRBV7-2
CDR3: CASSLAGGGMGVEQFF
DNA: TGTGCCAGCAGTCTAGCGGGAGGGGGAATGGGGGTGGAGCAGTTCTTC

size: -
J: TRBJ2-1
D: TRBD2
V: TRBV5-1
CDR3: CASSLATGLAGASFWFF
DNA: TGCGCCAGCAGCTTGGCCACGGGACTAGCGGGAGCATCCTTTTGGTTCTTC

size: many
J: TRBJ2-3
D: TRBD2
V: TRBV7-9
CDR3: CASSTRTSGSDTQYF
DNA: TGTGCCAGCAGTACCCGGACTAGCGGGTCGGATACGCAGTATTTT

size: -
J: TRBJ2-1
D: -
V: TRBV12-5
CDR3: CASGLGVTEGDEQFF
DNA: TGTGCTAGTGGTTTGGGGGTAACGGAGGGGGATGAGCAGTTCTTC

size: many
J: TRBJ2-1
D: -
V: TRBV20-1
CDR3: CSAPLAPSYNEQFF
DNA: TGCAGTGCTCCACTAGCTCCCTCCTACAATGAGCAGTTCTTC

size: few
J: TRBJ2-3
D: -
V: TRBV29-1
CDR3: CSVLATGWSTDTQYF
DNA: TGCAGCGTGCTCGCGACAGGATGGAGCACAGATACGCAGTATTTT

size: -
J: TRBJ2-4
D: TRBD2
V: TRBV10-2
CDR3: CASSRTSRVDIQYF
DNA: TGCGCCAGCAGTAGGACTAGCCGGGTGGACATTCAGTACTTC

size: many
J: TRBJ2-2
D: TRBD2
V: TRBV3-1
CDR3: CASSWGLAEGPGELFF
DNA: TGTGCCAGCAGCTGGGGACTAGCGGAGGGGCCCGGGGAGCTGTTTTTT

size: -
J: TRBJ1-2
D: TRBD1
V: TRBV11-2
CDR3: CASSLGDRVYGYTF
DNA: TGTGCCAGCAGCTTGGGGGACAGAGTCTATGGCTACACCTTC

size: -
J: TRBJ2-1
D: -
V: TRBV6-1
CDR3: CASSRPVRDSYNEQFF
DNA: TGTGCCAGCAGTCGACCCGTGCGAGATTCCTACAATGAGCAGTTCTTC

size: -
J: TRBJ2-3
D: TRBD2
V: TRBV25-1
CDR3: CASSSDLAGSTDTQYF
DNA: TGTGCCAGCAGTAGTGACCTAGCGGGAAGCACAGATACGCAGTATTTT

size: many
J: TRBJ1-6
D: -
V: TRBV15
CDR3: CATSRGQNNSPLHF
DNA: TGTGCCACCAGCAGAGGACAGAATAATTCACCCCTCCACTTT

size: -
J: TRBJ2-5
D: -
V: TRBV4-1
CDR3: CASSLGPGPEETQYF
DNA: TGCGCCAGCAGCCTGGGGCCGGGGCCGGAAGAGACCCAGTACTTC

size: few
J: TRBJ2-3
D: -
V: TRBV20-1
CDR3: CSARGSEDTQYF
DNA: TGCAGTGCTAGGGGAAGCGAGGATACGCAGTATTTT

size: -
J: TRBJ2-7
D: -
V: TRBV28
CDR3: CASSLSPSYEQYF
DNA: TGTGCCAGCAGTTTAAGCCCGTCCTACGAGCAGTACTTC

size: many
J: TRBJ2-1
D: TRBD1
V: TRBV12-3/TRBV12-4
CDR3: CASSLGTGTFGAGNEQFF
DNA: TGTGCCAGCAGTCTCGGGACAGGGACGTTTGGGGCCGGCAATGAGCAGTTCTTC

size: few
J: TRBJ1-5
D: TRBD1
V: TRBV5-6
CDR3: CASSWGTGDNQPQHF
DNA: TGTGCCAGCAGCTGGGGGACAGGGGACAATCAGCCCCAGCATTTT

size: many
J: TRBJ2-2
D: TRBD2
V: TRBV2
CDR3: CASSLAGRNTGELFF
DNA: TGTGCCAGCAGTCTAGCGGGAAGAAACACCGGGGAGCTGTTTTTT